Listed here are 28 T cell receptor beta chains from one sample, sequenced in a study of T cells in Graves' hyperthyroidism and ophthalmopathy. The CDR3 regions of TCR beta were amplified from RNA transcripts. First-round RT-PCR targeting the TCR CDR3 was performed with the HTBI primer set. From the multiplex PCR reads, TCRdb called clonotypes with MiXCR, one entry per CDR3 protein. The sample holds more than 500,000 distinct CDR3 sequences, 12% to 15% seen once. Input material: blood. Receptor source: a woman between 40 and 55 years old with Graves' hyperthyroidism.

A few counts support this clonotype. This chain connects TRBV14 to TRBJ2-5; D ambiguous. The CDR3 runs to 15 residues. Germline V CDR1 and CDR2: SGHDN, FVKESK. V lost 0 bases, J lost 9 bases, and 17 bases lay in between. This CDR3 is CASSQDPELLVSQYF. CDR3 nucleotide sequence: TGTGCCAGCAGCCAAGATCCGGAATTATTGGTGTCCCAGTACTTC.

In this sample, this clonotype turned up many times. V and J are TRBV6-2 or TRBV6-3 and TRBJ1-1, with 8 bases matching TRBD1. Trimming took 10 bases from V and 3 from J; bases not matched to a gene: 13. Germline lookup yields CDR1 MNHEY and CDR2 SVGEGT. The CDR3 spans 15 residues. For the CDR3, the DNA is TGTGCCATCCGCAGCCTCACAGGGGGAGACACTGAAGCTTTCTTT. Protein product: CAIRSLTGGDTEAFF.

This clonotype was observed at least ten times. The J gene is TRBJ2-3, the V gene TRBV9; possibly TRBD1 for D (6 bases). CDR3 size: 14 residues. Per the germline V gene, CDR1 is SGDLS and CDR2 is YYNGEE. Trimming stripped 4 bases from V and 2 bases from J, with 11 bases between. The CDR3 protein is CASSPGDTTDTQYF. The CDR3 bases are TGTGCCAGCAGCCCAGGGGACACCACAGATACGCAGTATTTT.

This clonotype came up a few times. The chain carries TRBV4-1 and TRBJ1-2, with 9 bases fitting TRBD1. The CDR3 runs 15 residues. V was pared by 0 bases and J by 8 bases, with 7 bases of the junction left unmatched. CDR1 MGHRA and CDR2 YSYEKL come from the germline V gene. CDR3: CASSQEFGTGNGYTF. CDR3 sequence (DNA): TGCGCCAGCAGCCAAGAATTTGGGACAGGGAACGGCTACACCTTC.

This clonotype was recorded many times. The chain carries TRBV2 and TRBJ2-7; no firm D call. Germline loops: CDR1 SNHLY, CDR2 FYNNEI. This CDR3 contains 12 residues. Deletions cut 2 bases from V and 4 bases from J, with 6 bases between. The CDR3: CASSEFEYEQYF. The CDR3 coding sequence is TGTGCCAGCAGTGAATTTGAATACGAGCAGTACTTC. The complete variable domain, with remaining parts taken from reference TRBV2 and TRBJ2-7, reads EPEVTQTPSHQVTQMGQEVILRCVPISNHLYFYWYRQILGQKVEFLVSFYNNEISEKSEIFDDQFSVERPDGSNFTLKIRSTKLEDSAMYFCASSEFEYEQYFGPGTRLTVT.

This clonotype was found a few times. This rearrangement joins TRBV4-1 to TRBJ1-4; tentative D call: TRBD1 (5 bases). The CDR3 length is 15 residues. The germline gives CDR1 MGHRA, CDR2 YSYEKL. V was trimmed by 1 base and J by 2 bases, leaving 8 bases between them. The CDR3 loop is CASSQVGVTNEKLFF. DNA for the CDR3: TGCGCCAGCAGCCAAGTGGGGGTTACTAATGAAAAACTGTTTTTT.

V and J are TRBV28 and TRBJ1-3; D is uncertain. V dropped 2 bases and J dropped 5 bases, with 4 bases sitting between them. The germline V gene encodes CDR1 MDHEN and CDR2 SYDVKM. The CDR3 has 12 amino acids. The CDR3 spells CASSLQRNTIYF. CDR3 coding DNA: TGTGCCAGCAGTTTACAGAGAAACACCATATATTTT.

This clonotype has at least ten counts. This chain joins TRBV6-5 and TRBJ2-2; D ambiguous. The germline CDR1 and CDR2 sequences are MNHEY and SVGAGI. V was clipped by 0 bases and J by 4 bases, with 9 bases between them. The CDR3 is made up of 15 amino acids. The DNA for the CDR3 is TGTGCCAGCAGTTACTCAGAACGGAGCACCGGGGAGCTGTTTTTT. Amino acids: CASSYSERSTGELFF.

This clonotype has just a few counts. This chain connects TRBV6-1 to TRBJ2-3; 7 nucleotides agree with TRBD1. CDR3 size: 15 residues. The trim removed 4 bases at V and 2 bases at J, leaving 6 bases unmatched. Germline V lookup: CDR1 MNHNS, CDR2 SASEGT. As DNA, the CDR3 is TGTGCCAGCAGTGGAGGGGGCGGTGTCACAGATACGCAGTATTTT. It encodes CASSGGGGVTDTQYF.

This clonotype occurred many times. The chain combines TRBV28 with TRBJ1-5; no clear D. V was cut by 7 bases and J by 3 bases, with 13 bases left in between. CDR1 is MDHEN and CDR2 is SYDVKM in the germline V gene. This CDR3 is built from 14 residues. Here the CDR3 DNA reads TGTGCCAGCACCCAGCGTGGGAACAATCAGCCCCAGCATTTT. It encodes CASTQRGNNQPQHF.

This clonotype came up once. The chain links TRBV28 to TRBJ2-7; TRBD1 matches 9 bases. The germline gives CDR1 MDHEN, CDR2 SYDVKM. The CDR3 runs to 17 residues. Losses at the gene ends were 4 bases for V and 4 bases for J; bases not matched to a gene: 14. The CDR3 nucleotides read TGTGCCAGCAGTTCATATACTCCGATGGGACAGGGTTACGAGCAGTACTTC. Protein sequence: CASSSYTPMGQGYEQYF.

This chain connects TRBV5-4 to TRBJ2-5; D possibly uses TRBD1 or TRBD2 (6 bases each). Germline assignment: CDR1 SGHNT and CDR2 YYREEE (reference sequence). CDR3 length: 13 amino acids. Trimming removed 4 bases at V and 5 bases at J, with 12 bases between. CDR3 in amino acids: CASSPRGPETQYF. CDR3 DNA: TGTGCCAGCAGCCCCCGGGGGCCGGAGACCCAGTACTTC.

The sample holds many counts of this clonotype. This sequence joins TRBV12-3 or TRBV12-4 and TRBJ2-3; 10 bases are shared with TRBD2. The V segment lost 6 bases and the J segment 4 bases; nucleotides outside the gene matches: 10. CDR3 length: 16 amino acids. Here the CDR3 reads CASRVSGRRGADTQYF. The CDR3 DNA sequence: TGTGCCAGCAGGGTTAGCGGGAGGCGTGGAGCAGATACGCAGTATTTT.

The table lists this clonotype with many counts. The rearrangement joins TRBV18 to TRBJ2-6; weak D call: TRBD1 (6 bases). The CDR3 extends over 16 amino acids. V was shortened by 0 bases and J by 2 bases, with 8 bases between the two germline ends. Germline-derived CDR1 and CDR2 are KGHSH and LQKENI. CDR3 nucleotides: TGTGCCAGCTCACCACCTCAGGGGACTGGGGCCAACGTCCTGACTTTC. As protein: CASSPPQGTGANVLTF.

The J gene is TRBJ1-2, the V gene TRBV6-1; TRBD1 is a possible D gene (6 bases). The germline V and J ends were trimmed by 6 bases and 0 bases, with 11 bases remaining between them. Germline CDR1 is MNHNS and CDR2 is SASEGT. CDR3 length: 14 residues. CDR3 loop: CASRPGVANYGYTF. The CDR3 nucleotides read TGTGCCAGCAGGCCAGGGGTAGCTAACTATGGCTACACCTTC.

This clonotype was counted between two and nine times. The chain couples TRBV15 to TRBJ2-1; possible D gene TRBD2, 5 bases. The CDR3 runs 13 residues. In germline, CDR1 is LNHNV, CDR2 YYDKDF (reference sequence). V lost 8 bases and J 4 bases, leaving 12 bases between the germline ends. The CDR3 nucleotides read TGTGCCACCGCCGCGGGTGGTTACAATGAGCAGTTCTTC. Translating it yields CATAAGGYNEQFF.

The chain has TRBV12-3 or TRBV12-4 and TRBJ1-3; D gene uncertain. The CDR3 has 13 amino acids. Trimming left V 5 bases short and J 4 bases short, with 9 bases between. CDR3 nucleotides: TGTGCCAGCAGTCATGAGAGGGGAAACACCATATATTTT. This encodes CASSHERGNTIYF.

This clonotype was seen ten or more times. This sequence joins TRBV28 and TRBJ1-5, with 9 bases aligning to TRBD1. The CDR3 extends over 14 amino acids. CDR1 and CDR2 from the germline V gene are MDHEN and SYDVKM. J gave up 7 bases and V 6 bases, and 7 bases lay outside the gene matches. CDR3 region: CASRSTGGEQPQHF. In DNA form, the CDR3 reads TGTGCCAGCAGAAGTACAGGGGGCGAGCAGCCCCAGCATTTT.

This clonotype came up a few times. The chain combines TRBV2 with TRBJ2-3; D unclear. The CDR3 consists of 16 residues. V gave up 4 bases and J gave up 0 bases, with 14 bases separating them. Per the germline V gene, CDR1 is SNHLY and CDR2 is FYNNEI. CDR3 DNA sequence: TGTGCCAGCAGTGGAGTTATAATTTCTAGCACAGATACGCAGTATTTT. Protein product: CASSGVIISSTDTQYF.

The chain is built from TRBV4-1 and TRBJ2-1; 10 bases match TRBD2. This CDR3 has 15 residues. Germline CDR1 MGHRA, CDR2 YSYEKL. Trimming took 5 bases from V and 4 from J; bases not matched to a gene: 5. This CDR3 is CASSDLAGEYNEQFF. DNA of the CDR3: TGCGCCAGCAGCGACCTAGCGGGAGAGTACAATGAGCAGTTCTTC.

In its sample, this clonotype was seen a few times. J is TRBJ2-2 and V is TRBV19, with a possible D match to TRBD1 (6 bases). CDR1 is LNHDA, CDR2 SQIVND, per germline (reference sequence). V gave up 7 bases and J gave up 0 bases, with 15 bases separating them. The CDR3 covers 16 residues. The CDR3 here is CASTPRGTTNTGELFF. The CDR3 region has the DNA TGTGCCAGTACCCCTAGGGGGACAACGAACACCGGGGAGCTGTTTTTT.

In its sample, this clonotype was seen many times. The chain has TRBV28 and TRBJ1-1, with 9 positions matching TRBD1. The ends lost 6 bases at V and 4 bases at J; junction bases unmatched: 6. The CDR3 sequence is 14 residues long. The germline gives CDR1 MDHEN, CDR2 SYDVKM. CDR3 nucleotides: TGTGCCAGCAGGTACAGGGGGCTGGGCACTGAAGCTTTCTTT. Its translation is CASRYRGLGTEAFF. The full variable domain, its missing parts supplied by reference TRBV28 and TRBJ1-1, is DVKVTQSSRYLVKRTGEKVFLECVQDMDHENMFWYRQDPGLGLRLIYFSYDVKMKEKGDIPEGYSVSREKKERFSLILESASTNQTSMYLCASRYRGLGTEAFFGQGTRLTVV.

The V and J genes are TRBV20-1 and TRBJ1-1; D remains ambiguous. Germline CDR1 DFQATT, CDR2 SNEGSKA (reference sequence). This CDR3 spans 12 amino acids. V lost 6 bases and J lost 6, with 14 bases in between. The CDR3 spells CSAKELRAEAFF. The CDR3 DNA follows: TGCAGTGCCAAAGAATTGAGAGCTGAAGCTTTCTTT.

Regarding this clonotype: A much more abundant neighbour one base away suggests this may be a read error. This rearrangement joins TRBV11-1 to TRBJ1-1; 7 bases line up with TRBD1. V shed 2 bases and J 3 bases; nucleotides not matched to a gene: 6. This CDR3 is 15 amino acids long. Germline V lookup: CDR1 SGHAT, CDR2 FQDESV (reference sequence). This chain's CDR3 is CASSLFQGVHTEAFF. DNA of the CDR3: TGTGCCAGCAGCTTATTCCAGGGGGTGCACACTGAAGCTTTCTTT.

This chain links TRBV7-2 with TRBJ2-1; D not resolved. Trimming removed 8 bases from V and 0 bases from J, with 20 bases in between. The CDR3 spans 17 residues. Germline-derived CDR1 and CDR2 are SGHTA and FQGNSA. CDR3 sequence: CASDSPAIKVSYNEQFF. CDR3 bases: TGTGCCAGCGATTCTCCCGCTATTAAGGTCTCCTACAATGAGCAGTTCTTC.

The sample holds one count of this clonotype. A much larger clone is a single base away; this may be a read error. This chain uses TRBV15 with TRBJ2-7; 7 nucleotides match TRBD1. CDR3 size: 14 residues. The germline V gene encodes CDR1 LNHNV and CDR2 YYDKDF (reference sequence). CDR3: CATSRDRSSHEQYF. For the CDR3, the DNA is TGTGCCACCAGCAGGGACAGGAGCTCCCACGAGCAGTACTTC.

This clonotype was observed many times. V is TRBV5-6 and J is TRBJ2-1; 9 nucleotides agree with TRBD2. CDR3 size: 15 residues. Trimming took 2 bases from V and 3 from J; bases not matched to a gene: 3. CDR1 is SGHDT and CDR2 is YYEEEE in the germline V gene. CDR3 residues: CASSFAGGLYNEQFF. The CDR3 DNA reads as TGTGCCAGCAGCTTTGCGGGAGGGCTCTACAATGAGCAGTTCTTC. The full variable domain, its missing parts supplied by reference TRBV5-6 and TRBJ2-1, is DAGVTQSPTHLIKTRGQQVTLRCSPKSGHDTVSWYQQALGQGPQFIFQYYEEEERQRGNFPDRFSGHQFPNYSSELNVNALLLGDSALYLCASSFAGGLYNEQFFGPGTRLTVL.

The chain carries TRBV2 and TRBJ2-7; 9 positions match TRBD1. Unmatched junction bases numbered 7, after V lost 6 bases and J lost 4 bases. The V gene's germline CDR1 is SNHLY and CDR2 FYNNEI. This CDR3 comprises 14 residues. This CDR3 is CASRAQDRGYEQYF. CDR3 nucleotide sequence: TGTGCCAGCAGGGCCCAGGACAGGGGTTACGAGCAGTACTTC.